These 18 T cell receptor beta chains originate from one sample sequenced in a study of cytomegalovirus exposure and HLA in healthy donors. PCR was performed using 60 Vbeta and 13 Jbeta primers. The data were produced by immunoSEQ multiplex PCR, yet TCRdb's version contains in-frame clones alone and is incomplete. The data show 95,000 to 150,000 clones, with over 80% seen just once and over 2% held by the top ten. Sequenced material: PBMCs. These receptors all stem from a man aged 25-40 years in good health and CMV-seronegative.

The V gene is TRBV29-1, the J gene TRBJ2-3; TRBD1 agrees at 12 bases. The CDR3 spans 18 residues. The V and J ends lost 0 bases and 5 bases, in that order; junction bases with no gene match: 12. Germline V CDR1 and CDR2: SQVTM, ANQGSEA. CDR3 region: CSVEDFPGQGADEDTQYF. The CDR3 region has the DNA TGCAGCGTTGAAGACTTTCCGGGACAGGGGGCAGACGAAGATACGCAGTATTTT.

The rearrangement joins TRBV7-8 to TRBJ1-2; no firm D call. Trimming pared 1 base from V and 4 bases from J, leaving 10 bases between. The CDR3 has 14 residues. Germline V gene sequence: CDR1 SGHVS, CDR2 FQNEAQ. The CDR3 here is CASSLGEGGYGYTF. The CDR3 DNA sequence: TGTGCCAGCAGCTTAGGTGAGGGAGGCTATGGCTACACCTTC.

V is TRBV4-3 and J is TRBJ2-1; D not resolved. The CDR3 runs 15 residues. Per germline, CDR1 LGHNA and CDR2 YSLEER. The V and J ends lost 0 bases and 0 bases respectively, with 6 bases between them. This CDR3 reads CASSQDRSSYNEQFF. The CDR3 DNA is TGCGCCAGCAGCCAAGACCGCAGCTCCTACAATGAGCAGTTCTTC.

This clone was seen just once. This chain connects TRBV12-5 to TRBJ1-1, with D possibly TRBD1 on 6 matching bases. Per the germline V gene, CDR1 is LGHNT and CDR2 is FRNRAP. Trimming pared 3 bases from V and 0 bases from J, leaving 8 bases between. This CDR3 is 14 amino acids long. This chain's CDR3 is CASGLSGVNTEAFF. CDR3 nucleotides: TGTGCTAGTGGTTTATCAGGGGTGAACACTGAAGCTTTCTTT.

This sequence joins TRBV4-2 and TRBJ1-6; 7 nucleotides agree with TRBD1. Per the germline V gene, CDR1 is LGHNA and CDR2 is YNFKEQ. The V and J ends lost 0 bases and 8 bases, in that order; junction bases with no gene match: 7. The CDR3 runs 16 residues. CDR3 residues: CASSQESQGKHSPLHF. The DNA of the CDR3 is TGTGCCAGCAGCCAAGAGTCACAGGGGAAACATTCACCCCTCCACTTT.

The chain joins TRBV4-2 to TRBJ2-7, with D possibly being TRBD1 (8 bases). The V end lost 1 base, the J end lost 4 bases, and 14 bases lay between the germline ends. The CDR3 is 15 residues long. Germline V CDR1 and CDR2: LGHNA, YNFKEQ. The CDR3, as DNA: TGTGCCAGCAGCCAAGGATCACAGGGGGGGTACGAGCAGTACTTC. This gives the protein CASSQGSQGGYEQYF.

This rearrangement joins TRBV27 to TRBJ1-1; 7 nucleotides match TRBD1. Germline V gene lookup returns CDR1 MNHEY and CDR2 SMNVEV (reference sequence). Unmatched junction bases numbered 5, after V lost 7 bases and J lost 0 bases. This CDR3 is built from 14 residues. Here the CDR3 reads CASTSTGMNTEAFF. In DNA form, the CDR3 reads TGTGCCAGCACCTCGACAGGGATGAACACTGAAGCTTTCTTT.

The CDR3 region has the DNA TGTGCCAGCAGCTCCACTCGGGGGACGGTGGGTTCCTTAGTAACCATATATTTT. As protein: CASSSTRGTVGSLVTIYF. This rearrangement joins TRBV11-2 to TRBJ1-3; possible D gene TRBD1, 5 bases. The CDR3 is 18 amino acids. V lost 4 bases and J lost 10, with 29 bases in between. The V gene's germline CDR1 is SGHAT and CDR2 FQNNGV. Filled out from reference TRBV11-2 and TRBJ1-3, the complete variable domain reads EAGVAQSPRYKIIEKRQSVAFWCNPISGHATLYWYQQILGQGPKLLIQFQNNGVVDDSQLPKDRFSAERLKGVDSTLKIQPAKLEDSAVYLCASSSTRGTVGSLVTIYFGEGSWLTVV.

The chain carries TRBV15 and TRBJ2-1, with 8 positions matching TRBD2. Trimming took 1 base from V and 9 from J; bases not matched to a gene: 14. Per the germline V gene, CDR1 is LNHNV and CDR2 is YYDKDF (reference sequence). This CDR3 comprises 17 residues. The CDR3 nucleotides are TGTGCCACCAGCAGAGTTCCTCCGGGGGGGCCGGATGGTGAGCAGTTCTTC. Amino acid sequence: CATSRVPPGGPDGEQFF.

The CDR3 sequence: CASSERANQPQHF. In DNA, the CDR3 is TGTGCCAGCAGTGAACGAGCCAATCAGCCCCAGCATTTT. This rearrangement joins TRBV6-4 to TRBJ1-5; D is unclear. The V gene lost 3 bases and the J gene lost 3 bases, with 6 bases spanning the gap. The CDR3 length is 13 residues. Germline CDR1 and CDR2: MRHNA and SNTAGT.

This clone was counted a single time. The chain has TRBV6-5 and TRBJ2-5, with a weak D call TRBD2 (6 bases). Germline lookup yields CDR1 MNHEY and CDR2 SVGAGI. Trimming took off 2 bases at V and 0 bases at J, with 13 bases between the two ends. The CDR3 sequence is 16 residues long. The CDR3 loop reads CASSYGTSPHQETQYF. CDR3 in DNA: TGTGCCAGCAGTTACGGCACTAGCCCCCACCAAGAGACCCAGTACTTC.

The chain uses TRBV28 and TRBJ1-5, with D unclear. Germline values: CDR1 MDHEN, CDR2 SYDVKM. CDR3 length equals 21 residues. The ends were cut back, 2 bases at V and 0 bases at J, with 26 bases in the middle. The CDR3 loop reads CASSLVRAHNLIAYSNQPQHF. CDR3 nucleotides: TGTGCCAGCAGTTTAGTTAGGGCACATAACTTGATAGCGTATAGCAATCAGCCCCAGCATTTT. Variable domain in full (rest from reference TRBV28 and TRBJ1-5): DVKVTQSSRYLVKRTGEKVFLECVQDMDHENMFWYRQDPGLGLRLIYFSYDVKMKEKGDIPEGYSVSREKKERFSLILESASTNQTSMYLCASSLVRAHNLIAYSNQPQHFGDGTRLSIL.

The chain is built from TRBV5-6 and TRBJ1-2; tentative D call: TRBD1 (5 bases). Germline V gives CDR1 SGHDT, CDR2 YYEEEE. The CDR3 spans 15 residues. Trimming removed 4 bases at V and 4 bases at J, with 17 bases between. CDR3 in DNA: TGTGCCAGCAGCCCGGTCCCCACAGGAGTCTATGGCTACACCTTC. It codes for CASSPVPTGVYGYTF.

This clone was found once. The CDR3 reads CATSRDRGGGNQPQHF. In DNA form, the CDR3 reads TGTGCCACCAGCAGAGACAGGGGTGGTGGCAATCAGCCCCAGCATTTT. V is TRBV15 and J is TRBJ1-5, with D perhaps TRBD1 (6 bases). This CDR3 region has 16 residues. In germline, CDR1 is LNHNV, CDR2 YYDKDF (reference sequence). V was pared by 0 bases and J by 2 bases, with 11 bases between.

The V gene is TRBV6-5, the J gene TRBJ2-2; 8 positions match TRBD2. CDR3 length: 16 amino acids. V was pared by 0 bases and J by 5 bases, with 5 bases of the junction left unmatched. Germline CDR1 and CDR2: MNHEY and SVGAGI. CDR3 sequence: CASSYSPAGGTGELFF. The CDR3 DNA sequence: TGTGCCAGCAGTTACTCCCCGGCGGGGGGAACCGGGGAGCTGTTTTTT.

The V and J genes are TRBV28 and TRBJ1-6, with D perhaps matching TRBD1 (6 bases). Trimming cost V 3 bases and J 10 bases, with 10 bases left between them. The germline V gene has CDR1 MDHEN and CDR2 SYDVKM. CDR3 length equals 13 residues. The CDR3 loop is CASSLVQGSPLHF. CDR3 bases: TGTGCCAGCAGTTTGGTCCAGGGGTCACCCCTCCACTTT.

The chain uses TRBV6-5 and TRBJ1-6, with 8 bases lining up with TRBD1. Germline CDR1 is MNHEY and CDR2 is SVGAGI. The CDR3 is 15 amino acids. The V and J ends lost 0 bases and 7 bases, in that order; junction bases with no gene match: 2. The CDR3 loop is CASSYSQGANSPLHF. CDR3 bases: TGTGCCAGCAGTTACTCGCAGGGGGCGAATTCACCCCTCCACTTT.

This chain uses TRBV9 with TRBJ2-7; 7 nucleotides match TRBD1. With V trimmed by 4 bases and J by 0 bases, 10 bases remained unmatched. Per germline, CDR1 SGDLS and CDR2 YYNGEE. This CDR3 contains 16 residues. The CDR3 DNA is TGTGCCAGCAGCCCTCAGACAGGGATAAGCTCCTACGAGCAGTACTTC. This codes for CASSPQTGISSYEQYF.